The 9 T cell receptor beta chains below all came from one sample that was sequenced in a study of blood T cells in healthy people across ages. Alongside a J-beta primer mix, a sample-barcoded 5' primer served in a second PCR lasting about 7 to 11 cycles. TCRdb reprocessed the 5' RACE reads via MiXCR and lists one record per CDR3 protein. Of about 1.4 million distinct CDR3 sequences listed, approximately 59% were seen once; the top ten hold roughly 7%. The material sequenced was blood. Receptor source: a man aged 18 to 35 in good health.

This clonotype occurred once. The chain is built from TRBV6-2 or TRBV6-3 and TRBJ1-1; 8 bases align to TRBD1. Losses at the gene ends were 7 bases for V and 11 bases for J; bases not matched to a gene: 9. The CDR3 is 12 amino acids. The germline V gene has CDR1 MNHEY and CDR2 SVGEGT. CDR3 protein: CASKNLDREAFF. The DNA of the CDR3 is TGTGCCAGCAAGAATCTGGACAGGGAGGCTTTCTTT.

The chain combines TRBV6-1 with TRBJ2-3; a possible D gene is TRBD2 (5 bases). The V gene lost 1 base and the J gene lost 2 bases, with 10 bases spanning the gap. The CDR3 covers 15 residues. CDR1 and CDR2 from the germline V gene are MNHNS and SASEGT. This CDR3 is CASSEGAEHTDTQYF. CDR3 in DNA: TGTGCCAGCAGTGAAGGAGCGGAGCACACAGATACGCAGTATTTT.

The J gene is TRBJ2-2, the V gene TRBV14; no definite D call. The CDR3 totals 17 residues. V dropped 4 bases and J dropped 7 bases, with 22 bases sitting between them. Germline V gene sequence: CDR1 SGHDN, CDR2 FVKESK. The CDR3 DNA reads TGTGCCAGCAGCCCAGACTTGGCCGAAATCTCGGGCGGGGAGCTGTTTTTT. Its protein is CASSPDLAEISGGELFF.

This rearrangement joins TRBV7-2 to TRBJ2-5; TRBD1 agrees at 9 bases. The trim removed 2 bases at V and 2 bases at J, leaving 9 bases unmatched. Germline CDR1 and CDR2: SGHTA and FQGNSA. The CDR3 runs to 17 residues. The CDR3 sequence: CASSLRLGTGMQETQYF. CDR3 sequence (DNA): TGTGCCAGCAGCTTAAGGCTGGGGACAGGGATGCAAGAGACCCAGTACTTC. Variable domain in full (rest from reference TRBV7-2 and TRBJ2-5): GAGVSQSPSNKVTEKGKDVELRCDPISGHTALYWYRQSLGQGLEFLIYFQGNSAPDKSGLPSDRFSAERTGGSVSTLTIQRTQQEDSAVYLCASSLRLGTGMQETQYFGPGTRLLVL.

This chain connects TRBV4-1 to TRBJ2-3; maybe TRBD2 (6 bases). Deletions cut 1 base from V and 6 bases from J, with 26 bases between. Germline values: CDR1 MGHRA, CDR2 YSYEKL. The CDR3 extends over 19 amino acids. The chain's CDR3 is CASSQGELLAVLGRDTQYF. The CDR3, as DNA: TGCGCCAGCAGCCAAGGGGAGTTGTTGGCGGTCTTGGGGAGGGATACGCAGTATTTT.

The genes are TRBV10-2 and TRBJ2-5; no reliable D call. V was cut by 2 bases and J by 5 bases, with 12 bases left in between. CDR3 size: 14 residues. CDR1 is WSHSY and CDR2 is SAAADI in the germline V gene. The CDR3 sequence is CASSETPRRETQYF. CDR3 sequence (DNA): TGCGCCAGCAGTGAGACCCCTCGGCGGGAGACCCAGTACTTC.

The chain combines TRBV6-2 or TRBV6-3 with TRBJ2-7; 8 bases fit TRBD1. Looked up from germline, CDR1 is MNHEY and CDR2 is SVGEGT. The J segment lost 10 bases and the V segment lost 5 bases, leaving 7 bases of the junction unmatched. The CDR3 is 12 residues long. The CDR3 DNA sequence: TGTGCCAGCAGTCCCTTACAGGGGGGCCAGTACTTC. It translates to CASSPLQGGQYF.

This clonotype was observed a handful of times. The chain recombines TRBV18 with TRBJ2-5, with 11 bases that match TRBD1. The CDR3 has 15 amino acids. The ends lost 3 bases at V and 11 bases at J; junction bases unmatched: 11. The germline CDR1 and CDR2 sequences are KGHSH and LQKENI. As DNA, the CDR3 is TGTGCCAGCTCACCTGTGGGACAGGGGGGCAATGAGCAGTACTTC. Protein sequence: CASSPVGQGGNEQYF.

The DNA for the CDR3 is TGTGCCAGCAGTCTTCCTGACGGGCGAGATACGCAGTATTTT. Translating it yields CASSLPDGRDTQYF. The rearrangement links TRBV12-3 or TRBV12-4 to TRBJ2-3; D remains ambiguous. V lost 5 bases and J 5 bases, leaving 14 bases between the germline ends. This CDR3 comprises 14 residues.